This T cell receptor beta chain was sequenced in a study of T cell repertoires in cytomegalovirus infection. Broader study findings: Ex vivo responses were dominated by HLA-C-restricted CMV-specific TCR beta clonotypes. Using cumulative public TCR beta family frequency, the authors identified those who carried CMV together with the relevant HLA.

This CDR3 has 14 residues. V lost 5 bases, J lost 4 bases, and 1 base stayed unmatched. Ten or more counts support this clonotype. The antigen remains unidentified. TCRdb re-analysed the reads in MiXCR, keeping a single row per CDR3 protein. The sample has some 100,000 distinct CDR3 sequences, about 25% seen once. This TCR was sampled from a human donor in good health (CMV status not recorded). Some clones in this sample may be carry-over from other donors' samples. Sequencing used CD8+ T cells from PBMCs. This chain joins TRBV12-3 or TRBV12-4 and TRBJ2-2; TRBD2 agrees at 10 bases. CDR3 sequence: CASSRLAGTGELFF. Here the CDR3 DNA reads TGTGCCAGCAGTCGACTAGCGGGCACCGGGGAGCTGTTTTTT.